The 14 T cell receptor beta chains below were found in one sample sequenced in a study of blood T cell repertoires in COVID-19. Here immunoSEQ multiplex PCR was the method, and the copy in TCRdb shows in-frame clones only, minus some. The top ten clones hold about 1.5% of a sample with under 300,000 clones, roughly 84% of them seen once. The sequenced sample consisted of peripheral blood. Every receptor here comes from a woman aged 35 to 49 who had recovered from COVID-19.

The rearrangement uses TRBV6-4 and TRBJ2-3, with a possible D match to TRBD2 (6 bases). Trimming shortened V by 10 bases and J by 1 base, and 15 bases separated the two germline ends. The CDR3 length is 14 residues. The germline V gene encodes CDR1 MRHNA and CDR2 SNTAGT. The CDR3 protein is CATSRTTGTDTQYF. Here the CDR3 DNA reads TGTGCCACCTCCCGGACTACCGGCACAGATACGCAGTATTTT.

This clone was counted a single time. The V and J genes are TRBV28 and TRBJ1-6; D might be TRBD1 (6 bases). The CDR3 consists of 12 residues. The V and J ends lost 7 bases and 7 bases respectively, with 8 bases between them. CDR1 MDHEN and CDR2 SYDVKM come from the germline V gene. The CDR3 region has the DNA TGTGCCAGCAAAACAGGGAATTCACCCCTCCACTTT. This gives the protein CASKTGNSPLHF. The full variable domain, its missing parts supplied by reference TRBV28 and TRBJ1-6, is DVKVTQSSRYLVKRTGEKVFLECVQDMDHENMFWYRQDPGLGLRLIYFSYDVKMKEKGDIPEGYSVSREKKERFSLILESASTNQTSMYLCASKTGNSPLHFGNGTRLTVT.

The sample holds one count of this clone. The V and J genes are TRBV7-8 and TRBJ1-1; 7 nucleotides match TRBD1. Germline V gene data show CDR1 as SGHVS and CDR2 as FQNEAQ. J was trimmed by 4 bases and V by 5 bases; bases with no gene match: 4. The CDR3 totals 13 residues. The CDR3 region is CASSPNRGTEAFF. CDR3 nucleotides: TGTGCCAGCAGCCCTAACAGGGGCACTGAAGCTTTCTTT.

This chain uses TRBV27 with TRBJ1-1; 7 positions agree with TRBD1. CDR3 length: 14 residues. Trimming removed 4 bases from V and 3 bases from J; junction bases left unmatched: 5. Germline loops: CDR1 MNHEY, CDR2 SMNVEV (reference sequence). The chain's CDR3 is CASSSDRVYTEAFF. In DNA form, the CDR3 reads TGTGCCAGCAGTTCCGACAGGGTATACACTGAAGCTTTCTTT.

The chain couples TRBV7-2 to TRBJ2-1, with 10 bases fitting TRBD2. The germline V gene has CDR1 SGHTA and CDR2 FQGNSA. The CDR3 covers 17 residues. V lost 0 bases, J lost 1 base, and 3 bases stayed unmatched. The CDR3 loop is CASSLARAGGSYNEQFF. CDR3 sequence (DNA): TGTGCCAGCAGCTTAGCCAGAGCGGGGGGGTCCTACAATGAGCAGTTCTTC.

The rearrangement uses TRBV6-1 and TRBJ1-5; TRBD1 matches at 9 bases. The CDR3 is 15 amino acids. With 3 bases clipped from V and 6 bases from J, the junction kept 6 bases outside the gene matches. Germline V lookup: CDR1 MNHNS, CDR2 SASEGT. The CDR3 loop reads CASSDIRDRVQPQHF. The DNA of the CDR3 is TGTGCCAGCAGTGATATCCGGGACAGGGTTCAGCCCCAGCATTTT.

The rearrangement links TRBV30 to TRBJ1-1; possibly TRBD1 for D (5 bases). The CDR3 extends over 15 amino acids. Trimming pared 1 base from V and 5 bases from J, leaving 17 bases between. CDR1 and CDR2 from the germline V gene are GTSNPN and SVGIG (reference sequence). The CDR3 DNA reads as TGTGCCTGGAGTGGCCCCGGCAGGGTGAGGACTGAAGCTTTCTTT. Its translation: CAWSGPGRVRTEAFF.

V is TRBV4-1 and J is TRBJ1-3; no definite D call. CDR1 and CDR2 from the germline V gene are MGHRA and YSYEKL. V was clipped by 2 bases and J by 2 bases, with 10 bases between them. The CDR3 covers 15 residues. In nucleotides, the CDR3 is TGCGCCAGCAGCCAAACAGAAAGACCTGGAAACACCATATATTTT. Protein product: CASSQTERPGNTIYF.

The CDR3 DNA reads as TGTGCCAGCAGTTTTAACAGGGTCGGCGGCTACACCTTC. Its translation: CASSFNRVGGYTF. The V gene is TRBV6-2 or TRBV6-3, the J gene TRBJ1-2; the D gene is possibly TRBD1 (6 bases). This CDR3 spans 13 amino acids. The V and J ends lost 4 bases and 8 bases respectively, with 14 bases between them. Germline V gene lookup returns CDR1 MNHEY and CDR2 SVGEGT.

This clone came up a few times. The rearrangement links TRBV5-1 to TRBJ1-2; the D is unclear. The V end lost 0 bases, the J end lost 8 bases, and 11 bases lay between the germline ends. The germline V gene has CDR1 SGHRS and CDR2 YFSETQ. The CDR3 spans 13 residues. CDR3 DNA sequence: TGCGCCAGCAGCTTGGGGCCGCCAGGAGGCTACACCTTC. Translated: CASSLGPPGGYTF.

The chain is built from TRBV5-1 and TRBJ2-7; 8 bases are shared with TRBD1. This CDR3 has 16 residues. Germline V gene data show CDR1 as SGHRS and CDR2 as YFSETQ. J gave up 2 bases and V 0 bases, and 7 bases lay outside the gene matches. Written as DNA, the CDR3 is TGCGCCAGCAGCTTGGATCCAGGGGGCAGTCCCTACGAGCAGTACTTC. It translates to CASSLDPGGSPYEQYF.

This clone was seen once. The chain joins TRBV28 to TRBJ2-5; possible D gene TRBD2, 6 bases. CDR3 length: 16 residues. Trimming removed 3 bases from V and 3 bases from J, with 17 bases in between. Germline lookup yields CDR1 MDHEN and CDR2 SYDVKM. CDR3 protein: CASSFPGTPEEETQYF. The CDR3 bases are TGTGCCAGCAGTTTCCCCGGGACTCCGGAGGAAGAGACCCAGTACTTC.

The chain couples TRBV7-2 to TRBJ1-1, with D perhaps TRBD1 (5 bases). CDR1 and CDR2 (germline): SGHTA, FQGNSA. Trimming took off 6 bases at V and 0 bases at J, with 11 bases between the two ends. There are 14 residues in the CDR3. This CDR3 is CASSRDSLNTEAFF. For the CDR3, the DNA is TGTGCCAGCAGTCGGGACTCCCTGAACACTGAAGCTTTCTTT.

The CDR3 here is CAISEWGTSGRLNYNEQFF. The CDR3 DNA sequence: TGTGCCATCAGTGAGTGGGGGACTAGCGGCCGACTAAACTACAATGAGCAGTTCTTC. The rearrangement uses TRBV10-3 and TRBJ2-1; 11 bases fit TRBD2. The germline CDR1 and CDR2 sequences are ENHRY and SYGVKD. J lost 3 bases, V lost 1 base, and 11 bases had no gene match. The CDR3 sequence is 19 residues long.